This paragraph covers one T cell receptor (beta chain) sequence. Data came from immunoSEQ multiplex PCR; TCRdb stores just in-frame clones and leaves some out. The data show just over 80,000 clones, around 86% seen once. This entry comes from a study of blood T cell repertoires in COVID-19. Germline V gene sequence: CDR1 MDHEN, CDR2 SYDVKM. There are 12 residues in the CDR3. The V and J ends lost 5 bases and 11 bases respectively, with 13 bases between them. The sequence was obtained from an elderly man with acute or convalescent COVID-19. The gene calls are TRBV28 and TRBJ1-5; D possibly corresponds to TRBD1 (5 bases). Sequencing was carried out using peripheral blood. CDR3 in DNA: TGTGCCAGCAGTCCGGGGGGTTTAGCCCAGCATTTT. This gives the protein CASSPGGLAQHF.